The sequence of this T cell receptor (beta chain) was determined in a study of cytomegalovirus exposure and HLA in healthy donors. Overall study context: HLA-typed donors contributed some 85 million unique TCRs, which were held in an early data release. General observations from the study: Donor immune exposure was known only as CMV serostatus. A reported reduction in N-insertions relative to the roughly 610-donor mean was seen in an Asian-associated ancestry cluster in a later analysis. Three of the chains that were CMV-associated were confirmed in vitro to be specific for CMV antigens.

With regard to this clone: What it recognizes is unknown.

CDR1 SEHNR and CDR2 FQNEAQ come from the germline V gene (reference sequence). Trimming took off 5 bases at V and 3 bases at J, with 14 bases between the two ends. The CDR3 totals 15 residues. This PCR relied on a set of 60 Vbeta primers and 13 Jbeta primers. TCRdb's table, derived via immunoSEQ multiplex PCR, lists solely in-frame clones and lacks some. The table has some 150,000 clones, roughly 75% seen once; the top ten hold over 3%. The TCR was taken from a man in his forties in good health and CMV-seronegative. The chain links TRBV7-9 to TRBJ1-5, with D possibly TRBD1 on 5 matching bases. The sequenced sample consisted of PBMCs. CDR3 sequence: CASSHGWDYNQPQHF. The CDR3 DNA is TGTGCCAGCAGCCACGGGTGGGACTACAATCAGCCCCAGCATTTT.